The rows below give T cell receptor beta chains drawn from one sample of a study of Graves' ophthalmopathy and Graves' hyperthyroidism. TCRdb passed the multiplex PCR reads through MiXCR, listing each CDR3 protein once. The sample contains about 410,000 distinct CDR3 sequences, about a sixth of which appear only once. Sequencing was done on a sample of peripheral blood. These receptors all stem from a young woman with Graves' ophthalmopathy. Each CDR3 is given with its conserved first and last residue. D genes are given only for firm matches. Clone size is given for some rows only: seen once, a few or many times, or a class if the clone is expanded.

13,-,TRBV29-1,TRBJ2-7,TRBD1,CSVETGTGNEQYF,TGCAGCGTTGAGACCGGGACAGGGAACGAGCAGTACTTC
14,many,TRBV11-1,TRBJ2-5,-,CASSSRVDGETQYF,TGTGCCAGCAGCTCGAGGGTGGACGGCGAGACCCAGTACTTC
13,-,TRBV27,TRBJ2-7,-,CASSLSRSHEQYF,TGTGCCAGCAGTTTATCTCGGTCCCACGAGCAGTACTTC
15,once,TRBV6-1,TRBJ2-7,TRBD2,CASSEPGLAIYEQYF,TGTGCCAGCAGTGAACCGGGACTAGCGATCTACGAGCAGTACTTC
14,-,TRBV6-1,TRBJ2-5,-,CASSHRDGQETQYF,TGTGCCAGCAGCCACCGGGACGGCCAAGAGACCCAGTACTTC
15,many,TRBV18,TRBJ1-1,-,CASSPVKGISTEAFF,TGTGCCAGCTCACCAGTGAAAGGGATAAGCACTGAAGCTTTCTTT
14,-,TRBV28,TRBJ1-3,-,CASTEEFSGNTIYF,TGTGCCAGCACCGAGGAATTCTCTGGAAACACCATATATTTT
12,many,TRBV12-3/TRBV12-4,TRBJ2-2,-,CASSWATGELFF,TGTGCCAGCAGTTGGGCTACCGGGGAGCTGTTTTTT
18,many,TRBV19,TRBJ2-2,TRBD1,CASSGLWTGRTYTGELFF,TGTGCCAGTAGTGGGCTCTGGACAGGGAGGACTTACACCGGGGAGCTGTTTTTT
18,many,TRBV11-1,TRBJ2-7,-,CASSFYRGMREGDYEQYF,TGTGCCAGCAGCTTCTACAGGGGCATGAGGGAGGGGGACTACGAGCAGTACTTC
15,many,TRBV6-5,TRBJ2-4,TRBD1,CASSFYRGAKNIQYF,TGTGCCAGCAGTTTCTACAGGGGAGCCAAAAACATTCAGTACTTC
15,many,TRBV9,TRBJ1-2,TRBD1,CASSGQGRGSYGYTF,TGTGCCAGCAGCGGACAGGGTAGGGGTAGTTATGGCTACACCTTC
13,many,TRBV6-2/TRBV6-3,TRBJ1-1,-,CASTVEIWAEAFF,TGTGCCAGCACGGTCGAGATATGGGCTGAAGCTTTCTTT
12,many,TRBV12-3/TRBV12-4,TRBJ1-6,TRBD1,CASSSQDRALHF,TGTGCCAGCAGTTCTCAGGACAGGGCCCTCCACTTT
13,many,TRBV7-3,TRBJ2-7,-,CASSLGTLGEQYF,TGTGCCAGCAGCTTGGGGACCCTTGGCGAGCAGTACTTC
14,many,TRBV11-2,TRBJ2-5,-,CASSIGGGVETQYF,TGTGCCAGCAGCATAGGAGGGGGCGTAGAGACCCAGTACTTC
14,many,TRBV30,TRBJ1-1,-,CAWNEGGPNTEAFF,TGTGCCTGGAATGAGGGGGGGCCGAACACTGAAGCTTTCTTT
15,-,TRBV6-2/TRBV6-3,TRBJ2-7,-,CASSPDSLGFGEQYF,TGTGCCAGCAGCCCCGACAGCCTCGGTTTTGGGGAGCAGTACTTC
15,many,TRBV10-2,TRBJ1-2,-,CASGRGEDTNYGYTF,TGCGCCAGCGGGCGAGGAGAGGATACTAACTATGGCTACACCTTC
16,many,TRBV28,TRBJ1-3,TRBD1,CASSSRTGNIPDTIYF,TGTGCCAGCAGTTCGCGGACAGGGAATATCCCAGACACCATATATTTT
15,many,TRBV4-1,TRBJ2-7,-,CASSQEQGRYYEQYF,TGCGCCAGCAGCCAAGAACAGGGACGATACTACGAGCAGTACTTC
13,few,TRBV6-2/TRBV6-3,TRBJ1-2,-,CASSYSGNYGYTF,TGTGCCAGCAGTTACAGCGGAAACTATGGCTACACCTTC
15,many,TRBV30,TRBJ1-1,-,CAWSDPTELNTEAFF,TGTGCCTGGAGTGACCCGACAGAATTGAACACTGAAGCTTTCTTT
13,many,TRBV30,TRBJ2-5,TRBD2,CAWAGGGRETQYF,TGTGCCTGGGCCGGCGGGGGGAGAGAGACCCAGTACTTC
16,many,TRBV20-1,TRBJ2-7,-,CSARDPETSIGVEQYF,TGCAGTGCTAGAGATCCGGAGACAAGTATTGGAGTCGAGCAGTACTTC
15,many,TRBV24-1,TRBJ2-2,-,CATSGTQGKTGELFF,TGTGCCACCAGTGGTACCCAGGGGAAGACCGGGGAGCTGTTTTTT
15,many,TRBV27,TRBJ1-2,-,CASSLSRGTNYGYTF,TGTGCCAGCAGTTTATCACGGGGGACCAACTATGGCTACACCTTC
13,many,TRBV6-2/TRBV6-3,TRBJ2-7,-,CASTYGPSYEQYF,TGTGCCAGCACCTACGGACCCTCCTACGAGCAGTACTTC
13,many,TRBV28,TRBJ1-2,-,CASSLREGRRYTF,TGTGCCAGCAGTTTAAGGGAGGGTCGGCGCTACACCTTC
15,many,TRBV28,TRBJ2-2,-,CASSSFDILTGELFF,TGTGCCAGCAGTTCCTTCGACATCCTCACCGGGGAGCTGTTTTTT
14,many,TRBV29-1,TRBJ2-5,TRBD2,CSASSGSRSETQYF,TGCAGCGCGTCTAGCGGGAGTAGATCAGAGACCCAGTACTTC